The rows below give T cell receptor beta chains drawn from one sample of a study of blood T cell repertoires in COVID-19. The data were produced by immunoSEQ multiplex PCR, yet TCRdb's version contains in-frame clones alone and is incomplete. The data show some 270,000 clones, with 80% to 90% seen just once and roughly 5% held by the top ten. Sequencing was performed on peripheral blood. Source of these receptors: a woman between 40 and 50 years old who had recovered from COVID-19. Both conserved end residues are part of each CDR3. D genes are given only for firm matches. Where a row states a size, it is once, few, many or the class of an expanded clone; other rows omit it.

d_gene	v_gene	abundance	j_gene	CDR3aa	CDR3nt
TRBD1	TRBV28	NA	TRBJ2-4	CASHSHGTGNGIQYF	TGTGCCAGCCATAGCCATGGGACAGGGAACGGCATTCAGTACTTC
NA	TRBV3-1/TRBV3-2	NA	TRBJ2-1	CASRRVNEQFF	TGTGCCAGCAGGCGGGTCAATGAGCAGTTCTTC
NA	TRBV5-4	NA	TRBJ2-3	CASSILAESDTQYF	TGTGCCAGCAGCATCTTAGCGGAGAGTGATACGCAGTATTTT
TRBD1	TRBV7-8	once	TRBJ1-4	CASSLAGDRGTKLFF	TGTGCCAGCAGCTTAGCAGGGGACAGGGGTACAAAACTGTTTTTT
NA	TRBV14	NA	TRBJ1-4	CATRNTPNEKLFF	TGTGCCACCAGGAACACCCCTAATGAAAAACTGTTTTTT
NA	TRBV4-1	NA	TRBJ2-1	CASSQAADIYNEQFF	TGCGCCAGCAGCCAAGCGGCAGACATATACAATGAGCAGTTCTTC
NA	TRBV4-1	few	TRBJ2-1	CASSQALSSYNEQFF	TGCGCCAGCAGCCAAGCTCTAAGCTCCTACAATGAGCAGTTCTTC
NA	TRBV7-9	NA	TRBJ2-7	CASTSAVEISYEQYF	TGTGCCAGCACCAGTGCGGTTGAAATTTCCTACGAGCAGTACTTC
NA	TRBV6-5	NA	TRBJ1-2	CASRRESPGGYTF	TGTGCCAGCCGGAGGGAGTCCCCGGGCGGCTACACCTTC
NA	TRBV3-1/TRBV3-2	NA	TRBJ2-1	CASSPVRAGPYNEQFF	TGTGCCAGCAGCCCCGTCCGGGCAGGGCCCTACAATGAGCAGTTCTTC
NA	TRBV7-8	NA	TRBJ2-4	CASSLAGFPKNIQYF	TGTGCCAGCAGCTTGGCGGGTTTCCCCAAAAACATTCAGTACTTC
NA	TRBV11-2	NA	TRBJ2-1	CASSLDPRFGEQFF	TGTGCCAGCAGCTTAGACCCTAGGTTCGGTGAGCAGTTCTTC
TRBD1	TRBV30	NA	TRBJ2-5	CAWSQQGRETQYF	TGTGCCTGGAGTCAACAGGGGAGAGAGACCCAGTACTTC
NA	TRBV30	few	TRBJ1-6	CAAGTSSPLHF	TGTGCTGCCGGGACTTCTTCACCCCTCCACTTT